This T cell receptor beta chain emerged from a study of T cell repertoires in cytomegalovirus infection. Study information: An indication of both CMV infection and matching HLA type came from public TCR beta signatures. Overall study findings and caveats: The cumulative frequency of public TCR beta families distinguished individuals who carried CMV together with the relevant HLA.

TCRdb re-called the reads through MiXCR, storing one row per CDR3 protein. The sample has about 300,000 distinct CDR3 sequences, about 23% seen once; the top ten hold roughly 13%. This clonotype came up many times. Its antigen is as yet unknown. The sample was PBMCs. The sequence came from a human donor in good health (CMV status not recorded). Some clones in this sample may be carry-over from other donors' samples.

CDR3 in DNA: TGTGCCAGCACCCCTCGAGGGCGGAGTAATGAAAAACTGTTTTTT. Its translation is CASTPRGRSNEKLFF. This chain connects TRBV7-6 to TRBJ1-4; D unclear. Germline loops: CDR1 SGHVS, CDR2 FNYEAQ. V was trimmed by 7 bases and J by 4 bases, leaving 16 bases between them. There are 15 residues in the CDR3.